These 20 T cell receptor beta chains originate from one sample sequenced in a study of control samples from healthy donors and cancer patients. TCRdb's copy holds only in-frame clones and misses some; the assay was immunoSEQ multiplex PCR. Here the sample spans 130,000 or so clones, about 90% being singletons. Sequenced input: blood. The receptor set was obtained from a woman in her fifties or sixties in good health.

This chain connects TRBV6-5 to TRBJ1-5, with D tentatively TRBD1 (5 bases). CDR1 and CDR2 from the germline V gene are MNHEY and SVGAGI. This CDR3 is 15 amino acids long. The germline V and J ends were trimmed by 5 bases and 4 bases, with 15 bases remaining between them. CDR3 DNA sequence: TGTGCCAGCAGTAGACCGGGGGAGGGAAATCAGCCCCAGCATTTT. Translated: CASSRPGEGNQPQHF.

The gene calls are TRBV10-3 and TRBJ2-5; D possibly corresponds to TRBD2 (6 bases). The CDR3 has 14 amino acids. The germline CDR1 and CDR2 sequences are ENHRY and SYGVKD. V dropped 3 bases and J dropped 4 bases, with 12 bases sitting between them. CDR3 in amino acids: CAISDIVGGETQYF. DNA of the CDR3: TGTGCCATCAGTGATATAGTGGGGGGAGAGACCCAGTACTTC.

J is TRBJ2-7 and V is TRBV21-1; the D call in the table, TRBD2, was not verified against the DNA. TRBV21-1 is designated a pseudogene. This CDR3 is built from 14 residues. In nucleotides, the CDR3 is TGTGCCAGCAGACCCGGACTAGTCTGCGACGAGCAGTACTTC. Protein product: CASRPGLVCDEQYF.

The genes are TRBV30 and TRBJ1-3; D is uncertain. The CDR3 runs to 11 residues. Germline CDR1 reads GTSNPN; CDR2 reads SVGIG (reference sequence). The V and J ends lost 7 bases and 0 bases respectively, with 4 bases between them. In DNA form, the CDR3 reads TGTGCCTTGAGCTCTGGAAACACCATATATTTT. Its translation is CALSSGNTIYF.

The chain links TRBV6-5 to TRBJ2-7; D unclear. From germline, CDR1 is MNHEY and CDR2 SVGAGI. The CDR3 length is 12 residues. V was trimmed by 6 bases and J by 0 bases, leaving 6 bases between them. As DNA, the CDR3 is TGTGCCAGCAGCGGCAGCTCCTACGAGCAGTACTTC. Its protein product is CASSGSSYEQYF.

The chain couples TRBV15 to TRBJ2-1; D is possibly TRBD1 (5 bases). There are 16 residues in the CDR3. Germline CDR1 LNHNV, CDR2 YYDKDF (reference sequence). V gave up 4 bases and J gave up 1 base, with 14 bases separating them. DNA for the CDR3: TGTGCCACCAGCACGTACCAGGGAAAGTCCTACAATGAGCAGTTCTTC. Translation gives CATSTYQGKSYNEQFF.

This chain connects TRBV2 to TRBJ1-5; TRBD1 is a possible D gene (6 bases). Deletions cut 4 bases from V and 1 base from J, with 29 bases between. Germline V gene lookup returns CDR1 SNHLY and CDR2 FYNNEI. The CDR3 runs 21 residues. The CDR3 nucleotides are TGTGCCAGCAGTGCAGGAAGACTACCCGGGACACAGCAAACAAGCAATCAGCCCCAGCATTTT. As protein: CASSAGRLPGTQQTSNQPQHF.

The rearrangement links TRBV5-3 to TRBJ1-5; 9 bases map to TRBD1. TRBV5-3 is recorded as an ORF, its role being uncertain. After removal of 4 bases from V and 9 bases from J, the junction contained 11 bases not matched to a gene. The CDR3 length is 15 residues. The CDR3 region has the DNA TGTGCCAGAAGCCTCGGGACAGGGAGGGATCGGCCCCAGCATTTT. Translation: CARSLGTGRDRPQHF.

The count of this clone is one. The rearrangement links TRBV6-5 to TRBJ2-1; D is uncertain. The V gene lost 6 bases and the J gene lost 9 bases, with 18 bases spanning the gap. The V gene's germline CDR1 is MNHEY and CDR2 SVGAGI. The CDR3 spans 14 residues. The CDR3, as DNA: TGTGCCAGCAGGATCGACACGCAATGGAGTGAGCAGTTCTTC. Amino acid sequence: CASRIDTQWSEQFF.

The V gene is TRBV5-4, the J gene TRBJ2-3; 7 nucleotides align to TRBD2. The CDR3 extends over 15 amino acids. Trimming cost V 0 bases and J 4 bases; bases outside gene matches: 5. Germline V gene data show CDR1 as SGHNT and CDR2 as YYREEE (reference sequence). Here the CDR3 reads CASSLGGSWSDTQYF. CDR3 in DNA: TGTGCCAGCAGCTTGGGCGGGAGTTGGTCAGATACGCAGTATTTT. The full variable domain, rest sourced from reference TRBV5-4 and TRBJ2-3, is ETGVTQSPTHLIKTRGQQVTLRCSSQSGHNTVSWYQQALGQGPQFIFQYYREEENGRGNFPPRFSGLQFPNYSSELNVNALELDDSALYLCASSLGGSWSDTQYFGPGTRLTVL.

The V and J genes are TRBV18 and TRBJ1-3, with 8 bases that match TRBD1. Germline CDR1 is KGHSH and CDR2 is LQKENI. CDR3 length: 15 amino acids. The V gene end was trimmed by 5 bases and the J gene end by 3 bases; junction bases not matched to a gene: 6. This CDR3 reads CASSSQDRDGNTIYF. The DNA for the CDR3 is TGTGCCAGCTCATCCCAGGACAGGGATGGAAACACCATATATTTT.

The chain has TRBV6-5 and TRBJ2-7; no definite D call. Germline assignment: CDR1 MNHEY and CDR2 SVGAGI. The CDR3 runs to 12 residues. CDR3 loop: CCSGRTSYEQYF. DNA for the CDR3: TGTTGTTCCGGGCGAACTTCCTACGAGCAGTACTTC.

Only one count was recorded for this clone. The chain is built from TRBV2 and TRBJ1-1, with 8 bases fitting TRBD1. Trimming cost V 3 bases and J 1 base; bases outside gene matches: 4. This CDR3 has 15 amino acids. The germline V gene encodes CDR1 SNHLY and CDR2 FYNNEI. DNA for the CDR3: TGTGCCAGCAGTGAGAGCAGGGGGCGGAACACTGAAGCTTTCTTT. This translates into CASSESRGRNTEAFF. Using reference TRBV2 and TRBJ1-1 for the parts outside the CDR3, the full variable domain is EPEVTQTPSHQVTQMGQEVILRCVPISNHLYFYWYRQILGQKVEFLVSFYNNEISEKSEIFDDQFSVERPDGSNFTLKIRSTKLEDSAMYFCASSESRGRNTEAFFGQGTRLTVV.

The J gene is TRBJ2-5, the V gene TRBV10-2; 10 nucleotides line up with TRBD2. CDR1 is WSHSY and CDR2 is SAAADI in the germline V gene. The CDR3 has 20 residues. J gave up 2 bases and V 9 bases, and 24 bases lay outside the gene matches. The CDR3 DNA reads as TGCGCCAGTAGAGGGGGAACTAGCGGGGAAGCGGTTGGTCGACAAGAGACCCAGTACTTC. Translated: CASRGGTSGEAVGRQETQYF.

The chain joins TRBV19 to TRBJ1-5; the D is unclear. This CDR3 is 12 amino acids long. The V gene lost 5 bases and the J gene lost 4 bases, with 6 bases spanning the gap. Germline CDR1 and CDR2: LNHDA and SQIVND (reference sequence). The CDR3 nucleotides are TGTGCCAGTAGTGGTGGTAATCAGCCCCAGCATTTT. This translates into CASSGGNQPQHF.

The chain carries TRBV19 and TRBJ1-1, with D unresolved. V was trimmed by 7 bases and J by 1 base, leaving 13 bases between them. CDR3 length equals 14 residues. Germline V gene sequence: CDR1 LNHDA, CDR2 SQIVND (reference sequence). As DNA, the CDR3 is TGTGCCAGTAATCTCGACCCGAGGAACACTGAAGCTTTCTTT. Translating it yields CASNLDPRNTEAFF.

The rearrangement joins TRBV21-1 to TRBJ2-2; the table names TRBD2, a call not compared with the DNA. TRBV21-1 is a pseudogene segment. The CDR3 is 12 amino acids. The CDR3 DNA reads TGTGCCAGCAGCAAGCGGGATGGGGAGCTGTTTTTT. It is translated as CASSKRDGELFF.

The CDR3 DNA is TGTGCCAGCAGTCCAGGACAGGGGCGTTCAGATGGCTACACCTTC. Amino acid sequence: CASSPGQGRSDGYTF. V usage is TRBV7-9 and J usage is TRBJ1-2, with TRBD1 identical over 9 bases. This CDR3 has 15 residues. Germline values: CDR1 SEHNR, CDR2 FQNEAQ (reference sequence). J gave up 6 bases and V 6 bases, and 11 bases lay outside the gene matches.

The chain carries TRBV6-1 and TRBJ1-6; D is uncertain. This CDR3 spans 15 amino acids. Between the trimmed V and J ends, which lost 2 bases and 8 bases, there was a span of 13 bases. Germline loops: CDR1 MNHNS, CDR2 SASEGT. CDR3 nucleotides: TGTGCCAGCAGTGAATCAGCGATTTGGGATTCACCCCTCCACTTT. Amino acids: CASSESAIWDSPLHF.

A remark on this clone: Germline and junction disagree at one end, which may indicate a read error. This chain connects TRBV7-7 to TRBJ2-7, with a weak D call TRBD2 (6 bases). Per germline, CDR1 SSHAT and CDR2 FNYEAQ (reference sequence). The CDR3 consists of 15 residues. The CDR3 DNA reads TGTGCTAGCAGCTTAGGTCCTTTGACTAGCTACGAGCAGTACTTC. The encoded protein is CASSLGPLTSYEQYF.